The next 5 T cell receptor beta chains were all read from a single sample in a study of beta chain features in type 1 diabetes. Expressed TCRB transcripts got sequenced, as all isolated RNA was reverse transcribed. This table comes from immunoSEQ multiplex PCR, and its TCRdb copy is limited to in-frame clones, with some not included. The data hold 150,000 or so clones, with over 8.5% observed a single time. Source material: central memory CD4+ T cells from blood. Receptor source: a young man in good health.

The sample holds a few counts of this clone. The chain combines TRBV27 with TRBJ2-2; 7 bases align to TRBD1. V shed 5 bases and J 5 bases; nucleotides not matched to a gene: 5. The germline gives CDR1 MNHEY, CDR2 SMNVEV (reference sequence). The CDR3 is made up of 14 amino acids. The CDR3 DNA reads TGTGCCAGCAGTCCAGGGGGTGGGACCGGGGAGCTGTTTTTT. Translation: CASSPGGGTGELFF.

This clone has only a few counts. This chain joins TRBV18 and TRBJ1-1; D gene uncertain. V was shortened by 3 bases and J by 0 bases, with 14 bases between the two germline ends. Per the germline V gene, CDR1 is KGHSH and CDR2 is LQKENI. The CDR3 totals 16 residues. The CDR3 DNA follows: TGTGCCAGCTCACCGAATTCAAGAGAAATGAACACTGAAGCTTTCTTT. Translating gives CASSPNSREMNTEAFF.

The chain employs TRBV18 and TRBJ2-1; D unresolved. V was cut by 1 base and J by 0 bases, with 4 bases left in between. Germline CDR1 reads KGHSH; CDR2 reads LQKENI. CDR3 length equals 14 residues. CDR3 nucleotides: TGTGCCAGCTCACCACAGCTCTCCTACAATGAGCAGTTCTTC. Amino acid sequence: CASSPQLSYNEQFF.

This chain links TRBV6-1 with TRBJ1-2; D is unresolved. The CDR3 totals 15 residues. Germline V lookup: CDR1 MNHNS, CDR2 SASEGT. The germline V and J ends were trimmed by 11 bases and 4 bases, with 23 bases remaining between them. The DNA for the CDR3 is TGTGCCCTTAACGGAGAAGGCAGCAAACTCTATGGCTACACCTTC. Protein: CALNGEGSKLYGYTF.

The table lists this clone with a few counts. The V gene is TRBV9, the J gene TRBJ2-6, with D uncertain. The CDR3 runs to 13 residues. Between the trimmed V and J ends, which lost 1 base and 2 bases, there was a span of 1 base. Germline V CDR1 and CDR2: SGDLS, YYNGEE. DNA of the CDR3: TGTGCCAGCAGCGTACCTGGGGCCAACGTCCTGACTTTC. Translation gives CASSVPGANVLTF.